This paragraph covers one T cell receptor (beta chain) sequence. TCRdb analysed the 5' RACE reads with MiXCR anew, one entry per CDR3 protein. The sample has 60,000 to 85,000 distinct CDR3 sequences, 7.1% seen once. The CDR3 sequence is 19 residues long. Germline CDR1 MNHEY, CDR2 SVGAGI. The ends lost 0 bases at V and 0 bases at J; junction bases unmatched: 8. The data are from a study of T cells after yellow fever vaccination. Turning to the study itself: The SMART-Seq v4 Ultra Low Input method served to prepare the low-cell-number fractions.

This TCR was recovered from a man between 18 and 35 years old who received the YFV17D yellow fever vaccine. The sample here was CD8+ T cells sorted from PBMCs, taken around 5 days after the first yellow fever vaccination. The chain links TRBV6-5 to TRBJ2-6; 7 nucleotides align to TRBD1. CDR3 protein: CASSYSLGQLSSGANVLTF. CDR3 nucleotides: TGTGCCAGCAGTTACTCCTTGGGACAGTTAAGCTCTGGGGCCAACGTCCTGACTTTC.